The 21 T cell receptor beta chains presented below share a single source sample, sequenced in a study of identical twins. TCRdb re-analysed the 5' RACE reads in MiXCR, keeping a single row per CDR3 protein. The data hold around 450,000 distinct CDR3 sequences, with 11% to 15% observed a single time. This same sample was also taken into another study, of yellow fever vaccine responses in identical twins.

The sequenced material came from CD4+ T cells sorted from blood. Every receptor here comes from a young woman in good health.

About this clonotype itself: Mismatch with germline at one junction end may stem from a read error. The chain uses TRBV14 and TRBJ2-2, with 11 bases identical to TRBD2. Germline values: CDR1 SGHDN, CDR2 FVKESK. The CDR3 covers 15 residues. The CDR3 sequence: CASSLLAGGYGGLFF. The CDR3 nucleotides read TGTGCCAGCAGCCTGCTAGCGGGAGGTTACGGGGGGCTGTTTTTT.

This clonotype has just one count. J is TRBJ2-5 and V is TRBV7-2; tentative D call: TRBD2 (6 bases). There are 12 residues in the CDR3. Deletions cut 5 bases from V and 4 bases from J, with 8 bases between. Germline values: CDR1 SGHTA, CDR2 FQGNSA. The CDR3 loop reads CASSKRAETQYF. The CDR3 DNA reads as TGTGCCAGCAGCAAGCGGGCAGAGACCCAGTACTTC.

The gene calls are TRBV10-2 and TRBJ2-3, with 9 bases that match TRBD1. Trimming at V came to 6 bases and at J to 2 bases, leaving 6 bases not matched to a gene. This CDR3 contains 15 residues. Germline V CDR1 and CDR2: WSHSY, SAAADI. CDR3 coding DNA: TGCGCCAGCAGGGGACAGGGCATTTTCACAGATACGCAGTATTTT. Protein: CASRGQGIFTDTQYF.

This clonotype was detected a few times. The chain links TRBV2 to TRBJ1-6, with 7 positions matching TRBD1. CDR1 is SNHLY and CDR2 is FYNNEI in the germline V gene. Trimming at V came to 6 bases and at J to 7 bases, leaving 12 bases not matched to a gene. CDR3 size: 16 residues. In DNA, the CDR3 is TGTGCCAGCAGCCGCATCCTGGACAGGTTAAATTCACCCCTCCACTTT. Its translation: CASSRILDRLNSPLHF.

The V gene is TRBV7-3, the J gene TRBJ2-2; perhaps TRBD2 as D (6 bases). V lost 5 bases, J lost 5 bases, and 18 bases lay in between. Germline V gene lookup returns CDR1 SGHTA and CDR2 FQGTGA. The CDR3 is 16 amino acids. CDR3 sequence: CASSTGGTPATGELFF. The CDR3, as DNA: TGTGCCAGCAGCACAGGCGGGACTCCGGCTACCGGGGAGCTGTTTTTT.

The chain carries TRBV27 and TRBJ2-7, with TRBD2 matching over 10 bases. The trim removed 7 bases at V and 0 bases at J, leaving 18 bases unmatched. The germline V gene encodes CDR1 MNHEY and CDR2 SMNVEV (reference sequence). The CDR3 sequence is 19 residues long. This CDR3 reads CASTSLSALGTSVSYEQYF. The DNA for the CDR3 is TGTGCCAGCACTTCCTTGTCCGCCCTCGGGACTAGCGTCTCCTACGAGCAGTACTTC.

V and J are TRBV15 and TRBJ2-7; TRBD2 aligns across 9 bases. The CDR3 loop spans 15 amino acids. Germline lookup yields CDR1 LNHNV and CDR2 YYDKDF (reference sequence). J was trimmed by 6 bases and V by 4 bases; bases with no gene match: 10. The CDR3 nucleotides are TGTGCCACCAGCAACAGGCGCGGGGGGGCCGGCGAGCAGTACTTC. Its protein product is CATSNRRGGAGEQYF.

There are many counts of this clonotype. V and J are TRBV5-6 and TRBJ2-7; the D gene is possibly TRBD1 (6 bases). The length of the CDR3 is 15 residues. The V and J ends lost 2 bases and 2 bases respectively, with 14 bases between them. The germline CDR1 and CDR2 sequences are SGHDT and YYEEEE. CDR3 sequence reads: CASSFLADSPYEQYF. DNA of the CDR3: TGTGCCAGCAGCTTCTTGGCGGACAGTCCCTACGAGCAGTACTTC.

A word on this clonotype: Being one base from a much bigger clone, this may be a read error. The rearrangement links TRBV12-3 or TRBV12-4 to TRBJ2-3; TRBD1 might be the D (7 bases). This CDR3 is built from 14 residues. The CDR3 DNA is TGTGCCTGCAGTTTCAGGGGGGACACAGATACGCAGTATTTT. Translated, it gives CACSFRGDTDTQYF.

This clonotype was seen a handful of times. V is TRBV5-1 and J is TRBJ2-1; maybe TRBD1 (6 bases). Germline loops: CDR1 SGHRS, CDR2 YFSETQ. The CDR3 runs to 17 residues. The V gene lost 2 bases and the J gene lost 0 bases, with 15 bases spanning the gap. The CDR3 DNA sequence: TGCGCCAGCAGCTTTTTTTCAGGGGTTAGCTCCTACAATGAGCAGTTCTTC. This sequence encodes CASSFFSGVSSYNEQFF.

This clonotype was seen a few times. The gene calls are TRBV7-2 and TRBJ2-3; TRBD2 matches at 14 bases. The CDR3 runs 16 residues. CDR1 SGHTA and CDR2 FQGNSA come from the germline V gene. Losses at the gene ends were 2 bases for V and 4 bases for J; bases not matched to a gene: 2. The CDR3 loop reads CASSLRLAGGSDTQYF. The CDR3 DNA sequence: TGTGCCAGCAGCTTACGACTAGCGGGGGGGTCAGATACGCAGTATTTT.

The chain combines TRBV15 with TRBJ2-2; no clear D gene. Trimming pared 1 base from V and 4 bases from J, leaving 10 bases between. The CDR3 consists of 15 residues. Germline CDR1 and CDR2: LNHNV and YYDKDF (reference sequence). The CDR3 spells CATSRGMESTGELFF. DNA for the CDR3: TGTGCCACCAGCAGAGGAATGGAGTCCACCGGGGAGCTGTTTTTT. Based on the CDR3 plus reference TRBV15 and TRBJ2-2, the full variable domain is DAMVIQNPRYQVTQFGKPVTLSCSQTLNHNVMYWYQQKSSQAPKLLFHYYDKDFNNEADTPDNFQSRRPNTSFCFLDIRSPGLGDTAMYLCATSRGMESTGELFFGEGSRLTVL.

This clonotype has only a few counts. The V gene is TRBV6-5, the J gene TRBJ2-3, with 7 bases matching TRBD2. V was clipped by 0 bases and J by 4 bases; unmatched bases: 4. This CDR3 comprises 15 residues. CDR1 and CDR2 from the germline V gene are MNHEY and SVGAGI. CDR3 amino acids: CASSYSWGGADTQYF. CDR3 sequence (DNA): TGTGCCAGCAGTTACTCCTGGGGGGGGGCAGATACGCAGTATTTT.

This chain uses TRBV25-1 with TRBJ1-1; no firm D call. V lost 1 base, J lost 6 bases, and 12 bases lay in between. Germline assignment: CDR1 MGHDK and CDR2 SYGVNS. CDR3 length: 14 amino acids. The CDR3 nucleotides are TGTGCCAGCAGTGAATTACTCCAGCCTGCTGAAGCTTTCTTT. This codes for CASSELLQPAEAFF.

The chain employs TRBV5-1 and TRBJ2-7, with a possible D match to TRBD2 (5 bases). The CDR3 contains 14 residues. CDR1 and CDR2 (germline): SGHRS, YFSETQ. Trimming left V 0 bases short and J 4 bases short, with 11 bases between. The CDR3, as DNA: TGCGCCAGCAGCTTGGTAGGGCCGGGGTACGAGCAGTACTTC. Its translation: CASSLVGPGYEQYF.

The chain joins TRBV20-1 to TRBJ2-1; D is ambiguous. CDR1 DFQATT and CDR2 SNEGSKA come from the germline V gene (reference sequence). The CDR3 runs 13 residues. The V end was cut by 6 bases, the J end by 7 bases, with 16 bases between. CDR3 nucleotides: TGCAGTGCACACCGTTGGGGATTGAATGAGCAGTTCTTC. It translates to CSAHRWGLNEQFF.

This clonotype was picked up many times. The chain couples TRBV9 to TRBJ2-3; 13 bases map to TRBD2. Germline V gives CDR1 SGDLS, CDR2 YYNGEE. Trimming at V came to 4 bases and at J to 1 base, leaving 12 bases not matched to a gene. The CDR3 covers 19 residues. The CDR3 DNA reads TGTGCCAGCAGCTTAAGGACTAGCGGGAGTATGAAGGGCACAGATACGCAGTATTTT. Its protein is CASSLRTSGSMKGTDTQYF.

This clonotype was detected only a few times. This chain connects TRBV29-1 to TRBJ2-1; the D is unclear. The CDR3 runs 15 residues. CDR1 and CDR2 (germline): SQVTM, ANQGSEA. The ends were cut back, 3 bases at V and 6 bases at J, with 18 bases in the middle. The CDR3 protein is CSVESGSGRFNEQFF. The CDR3 DNA follows: TGCAGCGTTGAGTCAGGTAGTGGACGATTCAATGAGCAGTTCTTC.

This rearrangement joins TRBV3-1 to TRBJ2-2; D is perhaps TRBD2 (5 bases). The germline V and J ends were trimmed by 0 bases and 2 bases, with 7 bases remaining between them. CDR3 length: 15 residues. Germline loops: CDR1 LGHDT, CDR2 YNNKEL (reference sequence). In nucleotides, the CDR3 is TGTGCCAGCAGCCAAGAAGGACTTAACACCGGGGAGCTGTTTTTT. It is translated as CASSQEGLNTGELFF.

The chain joins TRBV11-2 to TRBJ2-5; D uncertain. The germline V and J ends were trimmed by 5 bases and 5 bases, with 9 bases remaining between them. The CDR3 loop spans 12 amino acids. The germline gives CDR1 SGHAT, CDR2 FQNNGV. The DNA for the CDR3 is TGTGCCAGCAGCGTAATGGGGGAGACCCAGTACTTC. Translated: CASSVMGETQYF.

This clonotype appeared a few times. The chain recombines TRBV10-3 with TRBJ2-1; 14 nucleotides line up with TRBD2. Germline lookup yields CDR1 ENHRY and CDR2 SYGVKD. Trimming removed 6 bases from V and 0 bases from J; junction bases left unmatched: 1. The CDR3 is 16 amino acids. Here the CDR3 reads CAIRGTSGSSYNEQFF. The CDR3 DNA sequence: TGTGCCATCAGAGGGACTAGCGGGAGCTCCTACAATGAGCAGTTCTTC.